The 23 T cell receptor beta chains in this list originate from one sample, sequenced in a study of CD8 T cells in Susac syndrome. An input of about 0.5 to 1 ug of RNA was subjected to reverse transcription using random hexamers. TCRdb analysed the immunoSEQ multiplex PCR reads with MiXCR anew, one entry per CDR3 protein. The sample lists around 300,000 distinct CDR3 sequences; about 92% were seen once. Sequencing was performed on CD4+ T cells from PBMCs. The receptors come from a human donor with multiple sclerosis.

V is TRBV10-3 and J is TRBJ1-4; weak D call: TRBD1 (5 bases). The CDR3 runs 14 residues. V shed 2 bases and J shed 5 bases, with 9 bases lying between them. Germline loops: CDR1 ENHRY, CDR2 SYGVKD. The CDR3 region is CAISEAGRNEKLFF. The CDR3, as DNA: TGTGCCATCAGTGAGGCGGGGCGAAATGAAAAACTGTTTTTT.

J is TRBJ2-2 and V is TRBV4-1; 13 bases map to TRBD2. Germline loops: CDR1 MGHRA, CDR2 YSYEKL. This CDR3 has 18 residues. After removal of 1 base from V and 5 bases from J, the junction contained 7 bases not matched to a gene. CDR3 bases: TGCGCCAGCAGCCAAGGCTTGTGGACTAGCGGGAGTACCGGGGAGCTGTTTTTT. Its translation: CASSQGLWTSGSTGELFF.

The DNA of the CDR3 is TGCGCCAGCAGCTTGGACACGATAAATGAGCAGTTCTTC. Protein product: CASSLDTINEQFF. The chain recombines TRBV5-1 with TRBJ2-1; D is unclear. Per germline, CDR1 SGHRS and CDR2 YFSETQ. The length of the CDR3 is 13 residues. V lost 0 bases and J lost 7, with 8 bases in between.

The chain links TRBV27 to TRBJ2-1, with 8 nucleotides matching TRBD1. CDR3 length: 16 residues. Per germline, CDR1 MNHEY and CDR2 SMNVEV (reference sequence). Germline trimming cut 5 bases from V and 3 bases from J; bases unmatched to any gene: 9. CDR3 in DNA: TGTGCCAGCAGTCCCCGTGGACAGGGTGTCTACAATGAGCAGTTCTTC. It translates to CASSPRGQGVYNEQFF.

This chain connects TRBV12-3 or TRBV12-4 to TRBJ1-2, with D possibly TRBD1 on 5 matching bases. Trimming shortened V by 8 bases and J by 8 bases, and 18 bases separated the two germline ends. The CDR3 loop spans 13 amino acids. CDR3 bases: TGTGCCAGCGGCCAAGTTCAGGGTGGAGGCTACACCTTC. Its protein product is CASGQVQGGGYTF.

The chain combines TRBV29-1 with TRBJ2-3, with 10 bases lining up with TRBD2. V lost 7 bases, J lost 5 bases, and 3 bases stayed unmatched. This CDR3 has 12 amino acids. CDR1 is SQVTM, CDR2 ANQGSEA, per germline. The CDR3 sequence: CSARTSGDTQYF. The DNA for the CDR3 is TGCAGCGCCCGGACTAGCGGAGATACGCAGTATTTT.

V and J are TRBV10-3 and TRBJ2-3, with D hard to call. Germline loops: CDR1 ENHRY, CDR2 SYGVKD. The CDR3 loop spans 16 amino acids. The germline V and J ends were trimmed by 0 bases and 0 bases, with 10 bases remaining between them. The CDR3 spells CAISESGFSSTDTQYF. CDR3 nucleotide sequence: TGTGCCATCAGTGAGTCTGGCTTTTCTAGCACAGATACGCAGTATTTT.

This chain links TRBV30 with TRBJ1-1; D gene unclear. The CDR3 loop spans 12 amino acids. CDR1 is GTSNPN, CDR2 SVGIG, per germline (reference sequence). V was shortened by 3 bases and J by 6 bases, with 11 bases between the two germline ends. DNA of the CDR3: TGTGCCTGGAGAAATCAGTGGGCTGAAGCTTTCTTT. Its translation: CAWRNQWAEAFF.

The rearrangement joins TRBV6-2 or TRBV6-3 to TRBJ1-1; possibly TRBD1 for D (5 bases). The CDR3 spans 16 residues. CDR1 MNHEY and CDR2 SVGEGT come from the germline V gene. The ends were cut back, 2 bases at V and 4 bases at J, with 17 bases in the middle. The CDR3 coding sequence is TGTGCCAGCAGTTACGAGGAGGGGTCTTTCTTCACTGAAGCTTTCTTT. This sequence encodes CASSYEEGSFFTEAFF.

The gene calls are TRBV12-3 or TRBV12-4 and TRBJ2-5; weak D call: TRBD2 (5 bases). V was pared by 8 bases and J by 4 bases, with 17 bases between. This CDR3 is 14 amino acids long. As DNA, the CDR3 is TGTGCCAGCGCTAGCCCGAGCGAGGGAGAGACCCAGTACTTC. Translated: CASASPSEGETQYF.

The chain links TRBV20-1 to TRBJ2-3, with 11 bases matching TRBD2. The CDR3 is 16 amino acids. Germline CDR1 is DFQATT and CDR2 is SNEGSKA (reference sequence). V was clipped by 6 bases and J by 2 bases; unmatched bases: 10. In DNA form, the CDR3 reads TGCAGTGCCCTGGTCGGGACTAGCGGCTTCACAGATACGCAGTATTTT. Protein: CSALVGTSGFTDTQYF.

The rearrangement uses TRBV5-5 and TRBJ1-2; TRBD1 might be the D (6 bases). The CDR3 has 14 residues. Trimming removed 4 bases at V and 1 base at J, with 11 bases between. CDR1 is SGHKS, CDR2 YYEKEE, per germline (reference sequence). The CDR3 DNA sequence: TGTGCCAGCAGCCCAGGGGCGGTTAACTATGGCTACACCTTC. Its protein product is CASSPGAVNYGYTF.

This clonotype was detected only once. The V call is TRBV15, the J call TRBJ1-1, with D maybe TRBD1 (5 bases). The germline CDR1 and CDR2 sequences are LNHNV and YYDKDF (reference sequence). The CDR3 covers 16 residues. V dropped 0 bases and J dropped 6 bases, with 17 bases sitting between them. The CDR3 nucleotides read TGTGCCACCAGCAGAGATTATCTGGGGCCAGGCCCTGAAGCTTTCTTT. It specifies CATSRDYLGPGPEAFF.

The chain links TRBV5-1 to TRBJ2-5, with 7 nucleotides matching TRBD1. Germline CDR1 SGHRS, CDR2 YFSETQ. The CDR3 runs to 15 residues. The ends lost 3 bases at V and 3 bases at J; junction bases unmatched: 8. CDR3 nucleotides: TGCGCCAGCAGCTCCGAGGGGGCCCTGGAAGAGACCCAGTACTTC. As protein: CASSSEGALEETQYF.

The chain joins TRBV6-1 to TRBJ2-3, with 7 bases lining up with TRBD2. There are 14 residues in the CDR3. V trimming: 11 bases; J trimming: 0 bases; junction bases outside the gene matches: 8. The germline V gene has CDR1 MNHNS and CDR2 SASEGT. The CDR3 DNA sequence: TGTGCCCACCGTCGGGGGGTTAGCACAGATACGCAGTATTTT. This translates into CAHRRGVSTDTQYF.

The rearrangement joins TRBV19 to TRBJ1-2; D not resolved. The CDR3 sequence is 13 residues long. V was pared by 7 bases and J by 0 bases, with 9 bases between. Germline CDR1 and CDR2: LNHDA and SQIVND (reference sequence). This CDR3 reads CASTNLTNYGYTF. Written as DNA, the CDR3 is TGTGCCAGTACGAATCTGACTAACTATGGCTACACCTTC. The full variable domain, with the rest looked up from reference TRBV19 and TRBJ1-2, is DGGITQSPKYLFRKEGQNVTLSCEQNLNHDAMYWYRQDPGQGLRLIYYSQIVNDFQKGDIAEGYSVSREKKESFPLTVTSAQKNPTAFYLCASTNLTNYGYTFGSGTRLTVV.

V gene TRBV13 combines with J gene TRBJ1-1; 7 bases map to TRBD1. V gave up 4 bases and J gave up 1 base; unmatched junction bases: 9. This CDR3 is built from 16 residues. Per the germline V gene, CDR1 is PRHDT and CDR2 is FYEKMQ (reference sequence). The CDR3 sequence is CASSSNRQGRNTEAFF. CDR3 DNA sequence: TGTGCCAGCAGCTCAAACCGACAGGGAAGGAACACTGAAGCTTTCTTT.

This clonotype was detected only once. The CDR3 loop is CASSRDGRTDTQYF. The CDR3 coding sequence is TGTGCCAGCAGCCGGGACGGTAGAACAGATACGCAGTATTTT. The rearrangement uses TRBV25-1 and TRBJ2-3; either TRBD1 or TRBD2 may supply D (5 bases each). Germline CDR1 reads MGHDK; CDR2 reads SYGVNS. Trimming left V 6 bases short and J 3 bases short, with 13 bases between. The CDR3 contains 14 residues.

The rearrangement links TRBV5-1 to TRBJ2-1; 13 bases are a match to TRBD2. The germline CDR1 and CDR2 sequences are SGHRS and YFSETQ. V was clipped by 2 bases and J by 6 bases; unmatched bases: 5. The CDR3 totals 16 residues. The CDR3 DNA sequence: TGCGCCAGCAGCTTAGTCGGACTAGCGGGGGTCAATGAGCAGTTCTTC. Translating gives CASSLVGLAGVNEQFF.

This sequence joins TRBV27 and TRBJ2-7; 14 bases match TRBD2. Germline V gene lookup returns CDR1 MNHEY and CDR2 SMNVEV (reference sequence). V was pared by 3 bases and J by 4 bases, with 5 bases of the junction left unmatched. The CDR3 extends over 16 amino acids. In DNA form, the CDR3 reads TGTGCCAGCAGTTTGGTTGGGACTAGCGGGAGTTACGAGCAGTACTTC. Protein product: CASSLVGTSGSYEQYF.

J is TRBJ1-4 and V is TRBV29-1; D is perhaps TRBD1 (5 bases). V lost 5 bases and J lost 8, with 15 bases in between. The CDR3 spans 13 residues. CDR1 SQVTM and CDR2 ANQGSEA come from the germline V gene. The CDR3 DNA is TGCAGCGTTTGGGGCCAGCCCGAGGAAAAACTGTTTTTT. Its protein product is CSVWGQPEEKLFF.

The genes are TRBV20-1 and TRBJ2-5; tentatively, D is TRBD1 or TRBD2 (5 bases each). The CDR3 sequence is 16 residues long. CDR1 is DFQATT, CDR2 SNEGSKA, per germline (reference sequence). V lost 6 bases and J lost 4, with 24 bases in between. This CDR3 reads CSARNPAGRAGETQYF. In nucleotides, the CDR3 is TGCAGTGCCCGTAATCCTGCGGGCAGGGCGGGAGAGACCCAGTACTTC.

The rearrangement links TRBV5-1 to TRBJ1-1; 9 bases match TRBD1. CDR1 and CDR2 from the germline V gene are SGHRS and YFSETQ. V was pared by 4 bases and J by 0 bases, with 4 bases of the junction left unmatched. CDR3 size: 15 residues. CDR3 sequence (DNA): TGCGCCAGCAGCACGGGGACAGGGATGAACACTGAAGCTTTCTTT. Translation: CASSTGTGMNTEAFF.